This entry is about one T cell receptor (beta chain). This sample is part of a study of type 1 and type 2 diabetes patients. V dropped 8 bases and J dropped 1 base, with 9 bases sitting between them. Germline-derived CDR1 and CDR2 are SEHNR and FQNEAQ (reference sequence). This CDR3 is 13 amino acids long. PCR was run on genomic DNA. Multiplex PCR with 30 forward and 13 reverse primers amplified the TCR beta CDR3. TCRdb reanalysed the multiplex PCR reads using MiXCR and keeps one entry per CDR3 protein. The table has about 250,000 distinct CDR3 sequences, more than 40% seen once. Material for sequencing was peripheral blood mononuclear cells (PBMCs). The receptor's source is a man between 18 and 35 years old with type 2 diabetes. The rearrangement uses TRBV7-9 and TRBJ1-5; TRBD1 is a possible D gene (5 bases). CDR3 protein: CASDKGSNQPQHF. CDR3 in DNA: TGTGCCAGCGATAAGGGGAGCAATCAGCCCCAGCATTTT.